The 14 T cell receptor beta chains listed next were all sequenced from one sample in a study of T-cell reconstitution after alpha-beta-depleted transplantation in children. Using unique molecular identifiers, the investigators prepared the TCRbeta library. TCRdb redid the calling of the PCR reads with MiXCR, one entry per CDR3 protein. Among about 690,000 distinct CDR3 sequences, 15% to 20% were seen once, and the ten largest hold under 1.2%. The source material was PBMCs from the stem cell graft donor, sampled from the stem cell graft. These receptors were collected from a human donor who donated a stem cell graft to a child with acute myeloid leukemia.

This clonotype was counted many times. The J gene is TRBJ2-3, the V gene TRBV20-1; 11 bases are shared with TRBD2. Germline V gene sequence: CDR1 DFQATT, CDR2 SNEGSKA (reference sequence). V shed 5 bases and J 6 bases; nucleotides not matched to a gene: 4. This CDR3 has 13 amino acids. The CDR3 reads CSAFSGGEDTQYF. The CDR3 nucleotides read TGCAGTGCTTTTAGCGGGGGGGAGGATACGCAGTATTTT.

This clonotype occurred a few times. The V call is TRBV28, the J call TRBJ2-5; 12 nucleotides match TRBD2. The CDR3 is 16 residues long. Losses at the gene ends were 5 bases for V and 0 bases for J; bases not matched to a gene: 4. In germline, CDR1 is MDHEN, CDR2 SYDVKM. In DNA, the CDR3 is TGTGCCAGCAGTACTACTAGCGGGGGGTACCAAGAGACCCAGTACTTC. Translation gives CASSTTSGGYQETQYF.

The chain carries TRBV28 and TRBJ2-7; 7 bases align to TRBD1. V shed 8 bases and J 4 bases; nucleotides not matched to a gene: 14. This CDR3 contains 15 residues. In germline, CDR1 is MDHEN, CDR2 SYDVKM. The CDR3: CASRTGQVGRYEQYV. The DNA for the CDR3 is TGTGCCAGCCGAACCGGACAGGTTGGGCGGTACGAGCAGTACGTC.

The chain combines TRBV7-8 with TRBJ2-5; D is unclear. CDR1 and CDR2 from the germline V gene are SGHVS and FQNEAQ. Trimming pared 2 bases from V and 1 base from J, leaving 11 bases between. CDR3 length: 15 amino acids. CDR3 nucleotide sequence: TGTGCCAGCAGCTTACGTGGGAACAGCCAAGAGACCCAGTACTTC. Protein: CASSLRGNSQETQYF. The whole variable domain, filled in from reference TRBV7-8 and TRBJ2-5, reads GAGVSQSPRYKVAKRGQDVALRCDPISGHVSLFWYQQALGQGPEFLTYFQNEAQLDKSGLPSDRFFAERPEGSVSTLKIQRTQQEDSAVYLCASSLRGNSQETQYFGPGTRLLVL.

Many counts were recorded for this clonotype. The chain couples TRBV20-1 to TRBJ2-5; 11 bases line up with TRBD1. CDR1 DFQATT and CDR2 SNEGSKA come from the germline V gene (reference sequence). This CDR3 contains 13 residues. The V and J ends lost 6 bases and 5 bases, in that order; junction bases with no gene match: 5. The CDR3 nucleotides read TGCAGTGCCGGAGGGGACAGGGGGGAGACCCAGTACTTC. It codes for CSAGGDRGETQYF.

The chain carries TRBV5-1 and TRBJ1-2; possibly TRBD1 for D (5 bases). The germline V gene has CDR1 SGHRS and CDR2 YFSETQ. V lost 5 bases to trimming and J lost 3 bases, with 20 bases between them. The CDR3 is 16 residues long. The CDR3 spells CASRPRDGFEDYGYTF. The CDR3 coding sequence is TGCGCCAGCAGGCCCCGGGACGGCTTTGAGGACTATGGCTACACCTTC.

The chain has TRBV7-9 and TRBJ2-1, with D unresolved. CDR3 length equals 11 residues. The germline gives CDR1 SEHNR, CDR2 FQNEAQ (reference sequence). Trimming left V 4 bases short and J 13 bases short, with 11 bases between. The CDR3 nucleotides are TGTGCCAGCAGCTCACGGGCTGCCCAGTTCTTC. As protein: CASSSRAAQFF. The variable domain in full, with the rest retrieved from reference TRBV7-9 and TRBJ2-1, is DTGVSQNPRHKITKRGQNVTFRCDPISEHNRLYWYRQTLGQGPEFLTYFQNEAQLEKSRLLSDRFSAERPKGSFSTLEIQRTEQGDSAMYLCASSSRAAQFFGPGTRLTVL.

This clonotype occurred a few times. This sequence joins TRBV5-1 and TRBJ2-3; possibly TRBD2 for D (6 bases). Trimming shortened V by 4 bases and J by 5 bases, and 20 bases separated the two germline ends. This CDR3 is built from 16 residues. The germline V gene encodes CDR1 SGHRS and CDR2 YFSETQ. The CDR3 DNA reads TGCGCCAGCAGCCCGTCGGGACTGGGGGTGCAAGATACGCAGTATTTT. Translated: CASSPSGLGVQDTQYF.

This clonotype was found many times. V usage is TRBV20-1 and J usage is TRBJ1-1; 8 nucleotides line up with TRBD1. Trimming cost V 1 base and J 3 bases; bases outside gene matches: 7. CDR1 DFQATT and CDR2 SNEGSKA come from the germline V gene (reference sequence). This CDR3 comprises 15 residues. The CDR3 reads CSARGAGTGDTEAFF. CDR3 bases: TGCAGTGCTAGAGGAGCCGGGACAGGTGACACTGAAGCTTTCTTT.

The chain combines TRBV12-3 or TRBV12-4 with TRBJ2-5, with D tentatively TRBD1 (6 bases). With 5 bases removed from V and 4 bases from J, the gap between germline ends came to 20 bases. This CDR3 has 16 amino acids. The CDR3 DNA follows: TGTGCCAGCAGTCCCCTTAGGCCAGGGGCCGGAGAGACCCAGTACTTC. The encoded protein is CASSPLRPGAGETQYF.

There are many counts of this clonotype. CDR3 in amino acids: CATSGTGGIGETQYF. For the CDR3, the DNA is TGTGCCACCAGCGGGACAGGGGGGATAGGGGAGACCCAGTACTTC. V and J are TRBV15 and TRBJ2-5, with 11 bases matching TRBD1. The CDR3 spans 15 residues. Germline CDR1 is LNHNV and CDR2 is YYDKDF (reference sequence). The ends lost 5 bases at V and 5 bases at J; junction bases unmatched: 7.

V and J are TRBV10-3 and TRBJ1-4; D call uncertain. The V gene lost 7 bases and the J gene lost 0 bases, with 6 bases spanning the gap. The CDR3 is made up of 13 amino acids. Germline V CDR1 and CDR2: ENHRY, SYGVKD. The CDR3 loop reads CAIKSATNEKLFF. Here the CDR3 DNA reads TGTGCCATCAAGAGTGCAACTAATGAAAAACTGTTTTTT.

In its sample, this clonotype was seen a few times. The chain carries TRBV7-2 and TRBJ1-5; 7 bases map to TRBD1. CDR3 size: 14 residues. Losses at the gene ends were 0 bases for V and 6 bases for J; bases not matched to a gene: 2. CDR1 is SGHTA, CDR2 FQGNSA, per germline. This chain's CDR3 is CASSLARGRQPQHF. In nucleotides, the CDR3 is TGTGCCAGCAGCTTAGCAAGGGGGCGTCAGCCCCAGCATTTT.

The rearrangement joins TRBV30 to TRBJ2-2; no clear D. CDR1 and CDR2 (germline): GTSNPN, SVGIG (reference sequence). Trimming stripped 5 bases from V and 1 base from J, with 8 bases between. This CDR3 comprises 13 residues. Here the CDR3 reads CAWVWKNTGELFF. CDR3 bases: TGTGCCTGGGTGTGGAAGAACACCGGGGAGCTGTTTTTT.